Listed below are T cell receptor beta chains from one sample, sequenced in a study of CD8 T cells in ankylosing spondylitis. TCRdb processed the 5' RACE reads anew with MiXCR; each CDR3 protein has one entry. This sample has hundreds of thousands of distinct CDR3 sequences, with about 11% found just once. The sample was blood, either unsorted or a sorted T cell fraction (not recorded which). The receptors come from a male donor with ankylosing spondylitis. Both conserved end residues are part of each CDR3. D genes are given only for firm matches. Some rows have no size entry. The others give once, few or many, or a class for an expanded clone.

v_gene	d_gene	j_gene	abundance	CDR3aa
TRBV9	.	TRBJ2-1	.	CASSVAGGGWYNEQFF
TRBV20-1	.	TRBJ2-7	many	CSAARVLDEQYF
TRBV4-2	TRBD1	TRBJ2-2	.	CASRRDRGGTGELFF
TRBV13	.	TRBJ1-2	few	CASSGENYGYTF
TRBV6-2/TRBV6-3	.	TRBJ1-4	many	CASSGWRTNEKLFF
TRBV20-1	TRBD2	TRBJ2-7	.	CSAAWEGRSHEQYF
TRBV21-1	.	TRBJ2-7	few	CASSKGLTVERASYEQYF
TRBV12-3/TRBV12-4	.	TRBJ2-7	many	CASSLGSGRHEQYF
TRBV28	.	TRBJ1-1	.	CASSLRVSEAFF
TRBV18	.	TRBJ2-7	few	CASSPPNSGAYEQYF
TRBV3-1	.	TRBJ1-5	.	CASSQAINQPQHF
TRBV5-1	.	TRBJ2-7	few	CASSGTGTSYEQYF
TRBV28	.	TRBJ2-5	few	CASSPPLRGPLETQYF
TRBV5-1	.	TRBJ2-5	few	CASSLGNSFGTQYF
TRBV10-3	TRBD1	TRBJ2-2	few	CAISEHRDRGLGELFF
TRBV5-1	.	TRBJ2-7	few	CASSLGRPGDYEQYF
TRBV11-3	TRBD2	TRBJ2-5	few	CASSLYPLAETQYF
TRBV11-1	.	TRBJ1-1	few	CASSFLSVNTEAFF
TRBV7-2	TRBD2	TRBJ2-7	few	CASSLAGGRDEQYF
TRBV7-2	.	TRBJ1-6	.	CASSLSRIRDSPLHF
TRBV28	.	TRBJ1-2	many	CASTPQAVHYGYTF
TRBV9	.	TRBJ1-6	few	CASSAQTPSGSPLHF
TRBV7-2	.	TRBJ1-2	.	CASSLVLSNYGYTF
TRBV7-9	.	TRBJ1-2	few	CASSPGTDFGYTF
TRBV6-2/TRBV6-3	.	TRBJ2-5	few	CASSYRWVETQYF
TRBV13	.	TRBJ2-7	few	CASSKASGLHEQYF
TRBV20-1	.	TRBJ2-1	few	CSARGRDLDYNEQFF
TRBV7-9	TRBD1	TRBJ2-1	many	CASNRQGRHEQFF
TRBV6-5	.	TRBJ2-1	many	CASSSDPQGNNEQFF
TRBV20-1	.	TRBJ1-1	few	CSASGRYNMNTEAFF
TRBV9	.	TRBJ2-5	few	CASSVGIGEETQYF
TRBV29-1	.	TRBJ2-1	few	CSVVSGSVYYEQFF
TRBV6-2/TRBV6-3	TRBD1	TRBJ1-5	few	CASSYSITGGDQPQHF
TRBV30	.	TRBJ2-5	many	CAWTPGRLSGTQYF
TRBV4-3	.	TRBJ1-1	many	CASSQDRWNTEAFF
TRBV18	.	TRBJ2-7	.	CASSPTDLGEQYF
TRBV5-1	.	TRBJ1-1	many	CASSLDRIDSEAFF
TRBV20-1	.	TRBJ1-2	many	CSAAGRGGYTF
TRBV29-1	.	TRBJ1-2	many	CSVEGSRINYGYTF
TRBV11-2	.	TRBJ1-6	few	CASSLGRRVRSPLHF
TRBV7-2	.	TRBJ2-5	few	CASSSWLAETQYF
TRBV20-1	.	TRBJ2-5	.	CSARELPSQETQYF
TRBV6-2/TRBV6-3	.	TRBJ2-5	.	CASSYSGGKTQYF